This TCR beta chain originates from a study of liver allograft versus peripheral blood T cells (TCRdb year 2020). About the study as a whole: T cell receptor repertoires present within transplanted livers were compared with repertoires in the peripheral blood of liver transplant recipients. The paper as a whole reports these results and caveats: T cell receptor repertoires inside liver allografts were reported to be different from the repertoires detected in peripheral blood.

Based on the germline V gene, the CDR1 and CDR2 sequences are ENHRY and SYGVKD. The CDR3 numbers 13 residues from cysteine through phenylalanine. CDR3 DNA is the only sequence kept; it has 39 bases, read in frame from the first base. Trimming at the junction amounts to 4 bases on V and 7 bases on J, and the germline ends lie 11 bases apart. TCRdb records Illumina MiSeq as the sequencer. TCRdb trimmed the raw reads at Q25, called clones with MiXCR and kept productive beta chains. Every distinct CDR3 protein forms one entry, paired with its most common genes and DNA. This sample is represented by just over 8,500 distinct CDR3 sequences; over 15% of them were singletons. The top ten clones comprise 1.5% to 2% of the sample. Relative to its sample, this clonotype is medium-sized (0.01 to 0.1%). This clone's antigen is unknown. The record has no base qualities; no much larger clone is one base away.

Recombination connected TRBV10-3 to TRBJ1-5, and possibly TRBD1, on 5 matching bases. The receptor's source is a human patient who had a liver transplant. After a transplant, some T cells may have been passed on by the graft donor. The nucleotides are TGTGCCATCAGTGGGGCGACAGACCAGCCCCAGCATTTT. This is translated as CAISGATDQPQHF.